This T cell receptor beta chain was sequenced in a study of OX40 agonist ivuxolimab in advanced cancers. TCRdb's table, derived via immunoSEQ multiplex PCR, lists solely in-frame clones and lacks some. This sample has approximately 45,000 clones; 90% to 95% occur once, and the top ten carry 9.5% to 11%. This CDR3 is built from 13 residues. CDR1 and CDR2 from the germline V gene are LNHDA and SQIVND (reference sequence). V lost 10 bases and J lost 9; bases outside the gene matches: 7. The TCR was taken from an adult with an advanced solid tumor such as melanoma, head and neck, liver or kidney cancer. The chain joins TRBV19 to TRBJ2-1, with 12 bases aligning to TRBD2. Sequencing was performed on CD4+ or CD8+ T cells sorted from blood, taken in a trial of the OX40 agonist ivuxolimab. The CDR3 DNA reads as TGTGCCACTAGGACTAGCGGGACAGGTGAGCAGTTCTTC. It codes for CATRTSGTGEQFF.